The clone carrying this TCR beta chain was counted many times. Its antigen remains unidentified. Those patients picked for sequencing had displayed CD8+CD57+ cell expansion on flow cytometry. Genomic DNA provided the template from which TCR beta VDJ and CDR3 profiles were obtained. TCRdb re-analysed the reads in MiXCR, keeping a single row per CDR3 protein. The top ten clones hold over 7.5% of a sample with fewer than 250,000 distinct CDR3 sequences, 40% to 50% of them seen once. This specimen comes from a study of CD8+CD57+ T cells in acquired aplastic anemia. Study context: The average for DNA from sorted CD4+ and CD8+ cells was 3.2 ug.

Overall study findings and caveats: Controls and patients did not differ significantly in CD8+ Simpson's diversity. Sharing between patients and controls was observed for twenty-nine CD8+ CDR3 sequences.

The sample taken for sequencing was sorted CD4+, CD8+, or CD8+CD57+ T cells (not recorded which) from PBMCs. The clonotype was recovered from a human donor with aplastic anemia.

This CDR3 is CASSMDREGRTGELFF. In DNA form, the CDR3 reads TGTGCCAGCAGTATGGACAGGGAAGGTCGCACCGGGGAGCTGTTTTTT. The rearrangement links TRBV2 to TRBJ2-2; 8 positions match TRBD1. CDR1 SNHLY and CDR2 FYNNEI come from the germline V gene. The CDR3 is made up of 16 amino acids. V trimming: 5 bases; J trimming: 4 bases; junction bases outside the gene matches: 9.